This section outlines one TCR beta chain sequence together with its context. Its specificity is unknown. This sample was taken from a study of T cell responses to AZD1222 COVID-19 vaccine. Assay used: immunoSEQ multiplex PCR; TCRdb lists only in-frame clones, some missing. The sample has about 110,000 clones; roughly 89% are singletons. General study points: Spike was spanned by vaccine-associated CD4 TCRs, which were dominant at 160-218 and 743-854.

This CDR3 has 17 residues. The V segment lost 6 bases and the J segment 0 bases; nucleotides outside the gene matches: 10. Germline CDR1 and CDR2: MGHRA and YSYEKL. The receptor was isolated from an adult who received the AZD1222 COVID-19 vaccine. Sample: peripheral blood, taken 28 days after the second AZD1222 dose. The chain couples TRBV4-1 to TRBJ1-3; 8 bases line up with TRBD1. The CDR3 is CASSLGGQGNSGNTIYF. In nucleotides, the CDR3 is TGCGCCAGCAGTCTCGGAGGACAGGGTAACTCTGGAAACACCATATATTTT.